This entry describes one T cell receptor beta chain. Germline V CDR1 and CDR2: MNHEY, SMNVEV (reference sequence). The V end lost 6 bases, the J end lost 2 bases, and 17 bases lay between the germline ends. The CDR3 contains 16 residues. The authors' processing: Amplification with reference gene primers provided the estimates of nucleated cell counts. Assay used: immunoSEQ multiplex PCR; TCRdb lists only in-frame clones, some missing. From that table come the V and J calls and clone size; the DNA was used to work out D and trimming. The table lists around 170,000 clones, 88% of them singletons. The source of the sample is a study of blood T cell repertoires in COVID-19. Across the whole study: Samples representing acute and convalescent COVID-19 were sourced from the United States, Italy and Spain. PBMCs, B-cell-depleted T cells, or T cells provided the cDNA or gDNA that made up the material.

The chain uses TRBV27 and TRBJ1-5; D may be TRBD1 (6 bases). The origin of this receptor is a man in his sixties with acute or convalescent COVID-19. The sample was peripheral blood. CDR3 amino acids: CASSSTGYLGNQPQHF. CDR3 DNA sequence: TGTGCCAGCAGCTCTACAGGGTACTTGGGCAATCAGCCCCAGCATTTT.